This is a list of T cell receptor beta chains from one sample in a study of regulatory T cells in long-lasting Graves disease. Using its own MiXCR run on the multiplex PCR reads, TCRdb lists one record per CDR3 protein. The sample contains 360,000 or so distinct CDR3 sequences, roughly 17% of which appear only once. The same sample was also used in a study of T cells in Graves' hyperthyroidism and ophthalmopathy.

The source was peripheral blood mononuclear cells (PBMCs), collected at new diagnosis, from a patient treated with antithyroid drugs. The receptors originated from a man in his forties with Graves disease. CDR3s include the opening cysteine and the closing phenylalanine or tryptophan. The D gene is left open where the match is weak. Some rows mark clone size as missing; the rest say once, few, many or name a class of expanded clone.

NA | TRBJ2-2 | TRBV12-5 | TRBD2 | TGTGCTAGTGGTTTGGCTCGTACGGGAGGATCCACCGGGGAGCTGTTTTTT | CASGLARTGGSTGELFF
many | TRBJ2-7 | TRBV3-1 | NA | TGTGCCAGCAGCCAAGATCGGTACTCCTACGAGCAGTACTTC | CASSQDRYSYEQYF
many | TRBJ1-6 | TRBV5-1 | NA | TGCGCCAGCAGCTTGCTACCAGGGTGGGACTCACCCCTCCACTTT | CASSLLPGWDSPLHF
many | TRBJ2-2 | TRBV12-3/TRBV12-4 | NA | TGTGCCAGCAGTCTGGCCCCCGGGGAGCTGTTTTTT | CASSLAPGELFF
NA | TRBJ1-2 | TRBV28 | TRBD1 | TGTGCCAGCAGTGTCCCGCGGACAGGGGTTTCCAGTGGCTACACCTTC | CASSVPRTGVSSGYTF
NA | TRBJ2-6 | TRBV6-5 | NA | TGTGCCAGCAGTTACTGGCCCTGGCCATCTGGGGCCAACGTCCTGACTTTC | CASSYWPWPSGANVLTF
many | TRBJ2-3 | TRBV7-2 | TRBD2 | TGTGCCAGCAGCTTCGTTAGCGGGGGGGAAGATACGCAGTATTTT | CASSFVSGGEDTQYF
NA | TRBJ1-2 | TRBV5-1 | NA | TGCGCCAGCAGCTTGAGGGGTCCGGCGACCTATGGCTACACCTTC | CASSLRGPATYGYTF
many | TRBJ1-5 | TRBV6-9 | TRBD1 | TGTGCCAGCAGTCATTCGCCGCCGGGACAGGGTTTTTGGGCTCAGCCCCAGCATTTT | CASSHSPPGQGFWAQPQHF
NA | TRBJ1-4 | TRBV19 | TRBD1 | TGTGCCAGTGGGACAGGGGTTATGGGAAAACTGTTTTTT | CASGTGVMGKLFF
few | TRBJ1-2 | TRBV4-1 | NA | TGCGCCAGCAGCCAGGTTGACAGAAGTAACTATGGCTACACCTTC | CASSQVDRSNYGYTF
NA | TRBJ2-7 | TRBV24-1 | TRBD2 | TGTGCCACATTGGGACTAGCGGGGCAAACCTACAATGAGCAGTACTTC | CATLGLAGQTYNEQYF
few | TRBJ2-5 | TRBV29-1 | NA | TGCAGCGTAGGGGTTTGGGGAGAGACCCAGTACTTC | CSVGVWGETQYF
many | TRBJ2-7 | TRBV2 | NA | TGTGCCAGCAAGGGTAACCGGGCCTCCGGGCAGTACTTC | CASKGNRASGQYF
many | TRBJ1-2 | TRBV9 | NA | TGTGCCAGCAGCGTATCAGGACCTGGGGTCGGAGGCCCCTATGGCTACACCTTC | CASSVSGPGVGGPYGYTF
many | TRBJ2-7 | TRBV15 | NA | TGTGCCACCAGCAAGGGCACCTACGAGCAGTACTTC | CATSKGTYEQYF
few | TRBJ2-1 | TRBV6-1 | TRBD2 | TGTGCCAGCAGAATTAACCGGGACTACGGTGAGCAGTTCTTC | CASRINRDYGEQFF
few | TRBJ2-3 | TRBV20-1 | NA | TGCAGTGCTAGAGGGGTGGCGGGGACAGATACGCAGTATTTT | CSARGVAGTDTQYF
NA | TRBJ2-3 | TRBV10-3 | TRBD1 | TGTGCCATCAGATCCCCGGGACAGAGCACAGATACGCAGTATTTT | CAIRSPGQSTDTQYF
many | TRBJ2-3 | TRBV30 | TRBD2 | TGTGCCTGGACAATTAGCGGGGGGGCAATAGATACGCAGTATTTT | CAWTISGGAIDTQYF
NA | TRBJ2-3 | TRBV6-5 | TRBD2 | TGTGCCAGCATTACTAGCGGGGGGGCGGTTGGCACAGGTACGCAGTATTTT | CASITSGGAVGTGTQYF
NA | TRBJ2-3 | TRBV19 | TRBD2 | TGTGCCAGTGGGGCTAGCGGGTTCACGGATACGCAGTATTTT | CASGASGFTDTQYF
many | TRBJ1-1 | TRBV28 | NA | TGTGCCAGCAGCTGGTTGGATAGGCCGGGGACTGAGGCTTTCTTT | CASSWLDRPGTEAFF
many | TRBJ1-1 | TRBV10-3 | NA | TGTGCCACCTGGGGCGTGGCCTCTGAAGCTTTCTTT | CATWGVASEAFF
many | TRBJ1-1 | TRBV2 | NA | TGTGCCAGCTTGCTGGCAGCAGCTGAAGCTTTCTTT | CASLLAAAEAFF
NA | TRBJ1-5 | TRBV3-1 | TRBD1 | TGTGCCAGCAGCCTTCCCTGGACAGGGGAAGGGAGCAATCAGCCCCAGCATTTT | CASSLPWTGEGSNQPQHF
NA | TRBJ2-7 | TRBV6-5 | NA | TGTGCCAGCAGTTACTCCCACGAGCAGTACTTC | CASSYSHEQYF
many | TRBJ1-2 | TRBV2 | NA | TGTGCCAGCAGTGTCAGGGACTATGGCTACACCTTC | CASSVRDYGYTF
many | TRBJ2-5 | TRBV2 | NA | TGTGCCAGCAGTGAAGCCGGGACATCGAGCAAAGAGACCCAGTACTTC | CASSEAGTSSKETQYF
many | TRBJ2-3 | TRBV20-1 | TRBD2 | TGCAGTGCCACAGACGGGGGGTTGGCAGATACGCAGTATTTT | CSATDGGLADTQYF
few | TRBJ2-7 | TRBV4-2 | NA | TGTGCCAGCAGCCAACAAGACGGAGCCTACGAGCAGTACTTC | CASSQQDGAYEQYF
few | TRBJ2-4 | TRBV6-1 | NA | TGTGCCAGCAGCCCTACGGGGACAGCCAAAAACATTCAGTACTTC | CASSPTGTAKNIQYF
few | TRBJ2-7 | TRBV10-3 | TRBD2 | TGTGCCACCCGGGGGGGGGGCGACGAGCAGTACTTC | CATRGGGDEQYF
many | TRBJ1-5 | TRBV9 | NA | TGTGCCAGCAGCGGTGGGCCTAATCAGCCCCAGCATTTT | CASSGGPNQPQHF
NA | TRBJ1-6 | TRBV20-1 | NA | TGCAGTGTGTATGGCGGCAGGTTCAATTCACCCCTCCACTTT | CSVYGGRFNSPLHF
many | TRBJ1-4 | TRBV12-3/TRBV12-4 | NA | TGTGCCAGCACCCACCAGGGGCTAGGTGAAAAACTGTTTTTT | CASTHQGLGEKLFF
few | TRBJ1-4 | TRBV28 | NA | TGTGCCAGCAGCGGGGGTGGTGAAAAACTGTTTTTT | CASSGGGEKLFF
NA | TRBJ2-3 | TRBV5-1 | NA | TGCGCCAGCAGCTTGGCTCGGGGGGCGGAAAGCACAGATACGCAGTATTTT | CASSLARGAESTDTQYF
many | TRBJ1-2 | TRBV6-2/TRBV6-3 | NA | TGTGCCAGCAGTGAACAGGGAAACTATGGCTACACCTTC | CASSEQGNYGYTF
many | TRBJ2-5 | TRBV20-1 | NA | TGCAGTGCTAGACCGGGTTCGGGCGAGACCCAGTACTTC | CSARPGSGETQYF